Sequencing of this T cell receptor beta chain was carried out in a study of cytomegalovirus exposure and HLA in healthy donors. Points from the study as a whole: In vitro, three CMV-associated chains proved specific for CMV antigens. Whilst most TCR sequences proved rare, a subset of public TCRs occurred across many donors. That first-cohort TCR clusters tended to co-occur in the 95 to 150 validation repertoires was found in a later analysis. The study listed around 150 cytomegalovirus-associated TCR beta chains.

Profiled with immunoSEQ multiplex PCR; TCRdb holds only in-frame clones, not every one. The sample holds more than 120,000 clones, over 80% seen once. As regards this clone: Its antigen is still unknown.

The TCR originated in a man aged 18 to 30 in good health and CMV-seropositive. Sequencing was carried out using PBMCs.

The CDR3 DNA is TGCGCCAGCAGCTTAAACGCGGGAATTACCTACAATGAGCAGTTCTTC. Protein product: CASSLNAGITYNEQFF. The chain couples TRBV5-1 to TRBJ2-1; D possibly corresponds to TRBD2 (6 bases). CDR1 and CDR2 from the germline V gene are SGHRS and YFSETQ. The CDR3 sequence is 16 residues long. The ends were cut back, 2 bases at V and 2 bases at J, with 14 bases in the middle.